Listed below are T cell receptor beta chains from one sample, sequenced in a study of ipilimumab plus nivolumab after autologous stem cell transplantation. Some clones are missing from TCRdb's copy, which holds only in-frame ones; the method was immunoSEQ multiplex PCR. The sample contains about 15,000 clones, 65% to 85% of which appear only once. The material was PBMCs, obtained in a trial of ipilimumab plus nivolumab as post-transplant consolidation. The source of these receptors is a male donor with primary mediastinal lymphoma. Each CDR3 is given without its conserved first and last residue.

v_gene	j_gene	CDR3aa
TRBV28	TRBJ2-7	ASIQLTGNEQY
TRBV5-5	TRBJ1-5	ASSPGTGVQPQH
TRBV5-1	TRBJ2-3	ASSSRLAGGADTQY
TRBV5-1	TRBJ2-1	ASSLAPGTLNNEQF
TRBV5-1	TRBJ2-1	ASSLSPSGDYNEQF
TRBV5-1	TRBJ2-7	ASSQPGPTYEQY
TRBV12-5	TRBJ2-5	ASGLIGETQY
TRBV28	TRBJ1-4	ASRPTRETNEKLF
TRBV28	TRBJ1-4	ASSFGYHRPSFNEKLF
TRBV2	TRBJ2-2	ASSEGHGANTGELF